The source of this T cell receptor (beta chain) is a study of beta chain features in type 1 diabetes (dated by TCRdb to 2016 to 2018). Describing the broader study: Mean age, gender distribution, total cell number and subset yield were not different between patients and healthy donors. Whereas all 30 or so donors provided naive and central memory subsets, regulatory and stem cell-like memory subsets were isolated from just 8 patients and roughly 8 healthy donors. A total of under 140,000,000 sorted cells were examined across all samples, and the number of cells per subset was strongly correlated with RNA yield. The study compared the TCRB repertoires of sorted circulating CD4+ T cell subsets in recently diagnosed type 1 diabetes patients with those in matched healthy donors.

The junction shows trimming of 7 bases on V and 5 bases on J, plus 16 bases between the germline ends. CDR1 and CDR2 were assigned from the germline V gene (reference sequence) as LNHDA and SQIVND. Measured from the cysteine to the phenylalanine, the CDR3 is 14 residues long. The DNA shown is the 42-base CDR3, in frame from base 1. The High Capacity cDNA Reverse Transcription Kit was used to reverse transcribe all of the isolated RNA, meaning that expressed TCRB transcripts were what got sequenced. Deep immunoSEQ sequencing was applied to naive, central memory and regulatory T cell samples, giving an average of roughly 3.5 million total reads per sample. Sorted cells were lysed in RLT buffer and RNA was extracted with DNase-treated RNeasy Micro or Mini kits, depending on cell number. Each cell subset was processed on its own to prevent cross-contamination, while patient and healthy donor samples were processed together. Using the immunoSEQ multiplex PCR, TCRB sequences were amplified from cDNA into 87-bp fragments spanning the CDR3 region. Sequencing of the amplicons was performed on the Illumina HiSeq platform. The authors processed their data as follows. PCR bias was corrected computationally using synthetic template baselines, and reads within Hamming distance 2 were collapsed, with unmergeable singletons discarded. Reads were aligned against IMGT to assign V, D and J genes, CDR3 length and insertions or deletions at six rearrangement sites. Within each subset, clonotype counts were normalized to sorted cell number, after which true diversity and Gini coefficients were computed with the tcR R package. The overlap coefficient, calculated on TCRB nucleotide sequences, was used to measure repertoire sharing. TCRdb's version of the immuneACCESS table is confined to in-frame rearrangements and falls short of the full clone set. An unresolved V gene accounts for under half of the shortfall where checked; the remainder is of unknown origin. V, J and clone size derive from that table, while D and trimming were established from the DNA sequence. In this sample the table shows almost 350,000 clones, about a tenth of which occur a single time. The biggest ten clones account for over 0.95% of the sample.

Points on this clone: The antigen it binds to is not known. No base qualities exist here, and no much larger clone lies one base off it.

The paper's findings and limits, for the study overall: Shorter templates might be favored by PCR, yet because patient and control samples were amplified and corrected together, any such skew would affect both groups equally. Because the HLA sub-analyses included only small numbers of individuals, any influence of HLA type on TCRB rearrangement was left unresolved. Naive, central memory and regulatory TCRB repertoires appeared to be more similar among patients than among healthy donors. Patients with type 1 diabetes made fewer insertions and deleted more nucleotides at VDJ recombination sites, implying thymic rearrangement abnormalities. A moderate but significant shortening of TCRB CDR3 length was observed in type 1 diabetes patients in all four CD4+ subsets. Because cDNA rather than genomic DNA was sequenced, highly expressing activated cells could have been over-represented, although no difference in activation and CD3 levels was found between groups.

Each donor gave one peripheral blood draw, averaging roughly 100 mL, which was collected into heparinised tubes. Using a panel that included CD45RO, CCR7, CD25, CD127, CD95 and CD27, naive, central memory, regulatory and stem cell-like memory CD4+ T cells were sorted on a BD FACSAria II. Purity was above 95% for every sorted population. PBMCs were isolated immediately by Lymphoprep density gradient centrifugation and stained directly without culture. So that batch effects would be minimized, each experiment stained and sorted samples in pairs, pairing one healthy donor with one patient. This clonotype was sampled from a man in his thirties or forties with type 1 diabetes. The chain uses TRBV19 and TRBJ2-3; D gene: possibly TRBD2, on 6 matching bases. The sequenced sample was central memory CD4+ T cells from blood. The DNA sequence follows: TGTGCCAGTACGAAACAGGAGGGCGTAGATACGCAGTATTTT. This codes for CASTKQEGVDTQYF. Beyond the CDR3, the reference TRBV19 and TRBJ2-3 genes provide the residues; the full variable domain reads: DGGITQSPKYLFRKEGQNVTLSCEQNLNHDAMYWYRQDPGQGLRLIYYSQIVNDFQKGDIAEGYSVSREKKESFPLTVTSAQKNPTAFYLCASTKQEGVDTQYFGPGTRLTVL.